This T cell receptor beta chain was sequenced for a study of blood T cell repertoires in COVID-19. Study in general: PBMCs, B-cell-depleted T cells, or T cells were the source of the cDNA or gDNA that made up the material.

This clone has only a few counts. V lost 5 bases and J lost 2; bases outside the gene matches: 7. Germline V gives CDR1 SGDLS, CDR2 YYNGEE. The CDR3 sequence is 16 residues long. Method: immunoSEQ multiplex PCR; TCRdb's copy keeps in-frame clones and lacks some. The sample has 110,000 to 150,000 clones, about 87% seen once. The TCR originated in a human donor in a cohort sampled during active COVID-19. The sequenced sample was peripheral blood. The gene calls are TRBV9 and TRBJ2-6; 7 bases are shared with TRBD2. CDR3 coding DNA: TGTGCCAGCAGTCCGGGGGGTTCGGCTGGGGCCAACGTCCTGACTTTC. Translated, it gives CASSPGGSAGANVLTF.